The 12 T cell receptor beta chains reported below all come from one sample, sequenced in a study of blood T cell repertoires in COVID-19. The repertoire was sequenced with immunoSEQ multiplex PCR; TCRdb's copy has only in-frame clones and lacks some. The repertoire includes about 99,000 clones, about 90% of them detected once, and more than 5.5% sits in the top ten. Material for sequencing was peripheral blood. The receptors shown here come from a human donor in a cohort sampled during active COVID-19.

This sequence joins TRBV11-2 and TRBJ2-5; 16 bases map to TRBD2. Germline loops: CDR1 SGHAT, CDR2 FQNNGV. The V segment lost 5 bases and the J segment 3 bases; nucleotides outside the gene matches: 3. The CDR3 contains 16 residues. The CDR3 DNA reads as TGTGCCAGCAGCGGGACTAGCGGGGGGGGAAAAGAGACCCAGTACTTC. Translation: CASSGTSGGGKETQYF.

This chain links TRBV25-1 with TRBJ1-4; TRBD1 matches at 8 bases. The germline CDR1 and CDR2 sequences are MGHDK and SYGVNS. CDR3 size: 18 residues. Trimming took 1 base from V and 1 from J; bases not matched to a gene: 8. The CDR3 is CASSEFGQGGGTNEKLFF. For the CDR3, the DNA is TGTGCCAGCAGTGAATTTGGACAGGGCGGTGGAACTAATGAAAAACTGTTTTTT.

The V gene is TRBV6-5, the J gene TRBJ2-7; 12 bases fit TRBD1. Germline V gives CDR1 MNHEY, CDR2 SVGAGI. The CDR3 covers 15 residues. The ends lost 6 bases at V and 3 bases at J; junction bases unmatched: 6. CDR3 region: CASSPGQGAVYEQYF. CDR3 sequence (DNA): TGTGCCAGCAGCCCGGGACAGGGGGCTGTCTACGAGCAGTACTTC.

Details on this clone: Other DNA sequences in the sample encode the same CDR3. The chain joins TRBV28 to TRBJ2-7; 12 positions agree with TRBD1. V lost 5 bases, J lost 2 bases, and 10 bases stayed unmatched. The CDR3 runs 17 residues. Per germline, CDR1 MDHEN and CDR2 SYDVKM. In DNA form, the CDR3 reads TGTGCCAGCAGTCCTCAAACCGGGACAGGGGGCCCCTACGAGCAGTACTTC. It encodes CASSPQTGTGGPYEQYF.

The V and J genes are TRBV5-5 and TRBJ2-7; D gene uncertain. This CDR3 spans 12 amino acids. Looked up from germline, CDR1 is SGHKS and CDR2 is YYEKEE (reference sequence). V was cut by 5 bases and J by 0 bases, with 6 bases left in between. The DNA for the CDR3 is TGTGCCAGCAGTCCTAGCTCCTACGAGCAGTACTTC. As protein: CASSPSSYEQYF. Combining the CDR3 with reference TRBV5-5 and TRBJ2-7 gives the whole variable domain DAGVTQSPTHLIKTRGQQVTLRCSPISGHKSVSWYQQVLGQGPQFIFQYYEKEERGRGNFPDRFSARQFPNYSSELNVNALLLGDSALYLCASSPSSYEQYFGPGTRLTVT.

The V and J genes are TRBV5-5 and TRBJ1-6; D unclear. Germline loops: CDR1 SGHKS, CDR2 YYEKEE (reference sequence). The CDR3 has 18 amino acids. The V end lost 0 bases, the J end lost 0 bases, and 13 bases lay between the germline ends. Here the CDR3 reads CASSLDPIFSSYNSPLHF. CDR3 DNA: TGTGCCAGCAGCTTGGACCCAATCTTTAGCTCCTATAATTCACCCCTCCACTTT.

This chain connects TRBV5-1 to TRBJ2-5, with D possibly TRBD2 on 5 matching bases. V lost 2 bases and J 1 base, leaving 12 bases between the germline ends. CDR1 and CDR2 from the germline V gene are SGHRS and YFSETQ. The CDR3 loop spans 15 amino acids. CDR3: CASSFYGNLQETQYF. The CDR3 DNA reads TGCGCCAGCAGCTTCTACGGGAACCTCCAAGAGACCCAGTACTTC.

The CDR3 nucleotides are TGTGCCACCAGTGATTGGGACAGGGCCCCCGGGGAGCTGTTTTTT. This codes for CATSDWDRAPGELFF. The V and J genes are TRBV24-1 and TRBJ2-2; TRBD1 agrees at 9 bases. Germline V gene sequence: CDR1 KGHDR, CDR2 SFDVKD. The junction had 3 bases not matched to a gene; V was cut back by 2 bases and J by 6 bases. The CDR3 runs 15 residues.

The CDR3 here is CASSSGDYNEQFF. The DNA of the CDR3 is TGTGCCAGCTCGAGCGGAGACTACAATGAGCAGTTCTTC. The V call is TRBV28, the J call TRBJ2-1; the D gene is possibly TRBD2 (5 bases). This CDR3 region has 13 residues. V lost 8 bases, J lost 3 bases, and 11 bases lay in between. Germline CDR1 and CDR2: MDHEN and SYDVKM. Together with reference TRBV28 and TRBJ2-1, the CDR3 gives the full variable domain: DVKVTQSSRYLVKRTGEKVFLECVQDMDHENMFWYRQDPGLGLRLIYFSYDVKMKEKGDIPEGYSVSREKKERFSLILESASTNQTSMYLCASSSGDYNEQFFGPGTRLTVL.

The chain links TRBV29-1 to TRBJ2-3; 9 bases fit TRBD1. V shed 2 bases and J 1 base; nucleotides not matched to a gene: 1. Germline lookup yields CDR1 SQVTM and CDR2 ANQGSEA. The CDR3 contains 14 residues. The CDR3, as DNA: TGCAGCGTTGAAAGGACAGGGGGCACAGATACGCAGTATTTT. Encoded protein: CSVERTGGTDTQYF.

The J gene is TRBJ2-1, the V gene TRBV7-9; no firm D call. Looked up from germline, CDR1 is SEHNR and CDR2 is FQNEAQ (reference sequence). V dropped 3 bases and J dropped 2 bases, with 5 bases sitting between them. This CDR3 is built from 13 residues. CDR3 sequence reads: CASSLATYNEQFF. Here the CDR3 DNA reads TGTGCCAGCAGCTTGGCAACCTACAATGAGCAGTTCTTC.

The V and J genes are TRBV3-1 (or the pseudogene TRBV3-2) and TRBJ1-2; TRBD1 is a possible D gene (5 bases). The CDR3 extends over 14 amino acids. V gave up 6 bases and J gave up 2 bases, with 13 bases separating them. Per germline, CDR1 LGHDT and CDR2 YNNKEL (reference sequence). The CDR3 spells CASRTAGSNYGYTF. The CDR3 coding sequence is TGTGCCAGCAGGACAGCGGGTTCGAACTATGGCTACACCTTC.